This TCR beta chain was found in a study of CD8 T cells in Susac syndrome. Study-wide findings and caveats: As the study acknowledged, the number of individuals in its TCR sequencing and HLA analysis was relatively small.

The sequenced target, TCR beta, came from blood CD8+ and CD4+ T cells. A word on this clonotype: The antigen remains unidentified.

The authors reverse transcribed 0.5 to 1 ug RNA with random hexamers. Amplification of TCR beta CDR3 by immunoSEQ multiplex PCR spanned 54 Vbeta and 13 Jbeta. TCRdb itself ran the immunoSEQ multiplex PCR reads through MiXCR, one entry per CDR3 protein. The profile shows 110,000 or so distinct CDR3 sequences, approximately 93% of them singletons. Germline V gene data show CDR1 as SQVTM and CDR2 as ANQGSEA. V was pared by 5 bases and J by 5 bases, with 7 bases of the junction left unmatched. The CDR3 totals 13 residues. The source material was CD4+ T cells from PBMCs. The chain recombines TRBV29-1 with TRBJ1-1; 8 bases align to TRBD1. This TCR was recovered from a human donor with multiple sclerosis. The CDR3 spells CSVLRTGWTEAFF. The CDR3 DNA sequence: TGCAGCGTTCTTCGGACAGGGTGGACTGAAGCTTTCTTT.